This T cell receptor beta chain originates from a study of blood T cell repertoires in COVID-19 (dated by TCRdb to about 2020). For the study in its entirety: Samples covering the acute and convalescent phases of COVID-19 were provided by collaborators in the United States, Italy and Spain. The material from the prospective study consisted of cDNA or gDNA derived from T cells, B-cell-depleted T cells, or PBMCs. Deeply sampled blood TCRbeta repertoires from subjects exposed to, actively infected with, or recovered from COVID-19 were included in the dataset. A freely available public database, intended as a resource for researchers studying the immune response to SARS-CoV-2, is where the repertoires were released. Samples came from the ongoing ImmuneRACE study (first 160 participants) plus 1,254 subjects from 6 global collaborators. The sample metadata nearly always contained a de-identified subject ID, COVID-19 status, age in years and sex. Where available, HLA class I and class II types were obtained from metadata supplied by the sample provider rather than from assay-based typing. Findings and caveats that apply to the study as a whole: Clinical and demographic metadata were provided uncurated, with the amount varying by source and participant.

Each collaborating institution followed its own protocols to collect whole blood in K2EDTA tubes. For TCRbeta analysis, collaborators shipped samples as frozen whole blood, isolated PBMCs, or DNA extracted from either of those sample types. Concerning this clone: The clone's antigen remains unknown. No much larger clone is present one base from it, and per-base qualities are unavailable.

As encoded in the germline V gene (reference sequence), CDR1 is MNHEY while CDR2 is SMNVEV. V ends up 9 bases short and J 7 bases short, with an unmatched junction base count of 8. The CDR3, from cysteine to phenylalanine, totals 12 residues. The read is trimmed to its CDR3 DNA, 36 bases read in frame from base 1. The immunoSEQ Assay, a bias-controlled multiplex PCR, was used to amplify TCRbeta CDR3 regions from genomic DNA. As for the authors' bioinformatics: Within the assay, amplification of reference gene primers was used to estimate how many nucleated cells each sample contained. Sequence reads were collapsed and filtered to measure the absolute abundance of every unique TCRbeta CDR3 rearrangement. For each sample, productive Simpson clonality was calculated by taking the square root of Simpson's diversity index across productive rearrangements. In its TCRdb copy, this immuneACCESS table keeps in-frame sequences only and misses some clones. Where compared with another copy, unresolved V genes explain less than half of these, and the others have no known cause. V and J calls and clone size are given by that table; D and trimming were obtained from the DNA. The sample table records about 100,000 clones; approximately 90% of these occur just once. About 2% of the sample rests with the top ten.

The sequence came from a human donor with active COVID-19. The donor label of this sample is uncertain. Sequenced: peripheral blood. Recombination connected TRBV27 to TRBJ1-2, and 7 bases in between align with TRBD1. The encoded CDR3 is CASSTGKSGYTF. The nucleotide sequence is TGTGCCAGTTCGACAGGGAAAAGTGGCTACACCTTC.